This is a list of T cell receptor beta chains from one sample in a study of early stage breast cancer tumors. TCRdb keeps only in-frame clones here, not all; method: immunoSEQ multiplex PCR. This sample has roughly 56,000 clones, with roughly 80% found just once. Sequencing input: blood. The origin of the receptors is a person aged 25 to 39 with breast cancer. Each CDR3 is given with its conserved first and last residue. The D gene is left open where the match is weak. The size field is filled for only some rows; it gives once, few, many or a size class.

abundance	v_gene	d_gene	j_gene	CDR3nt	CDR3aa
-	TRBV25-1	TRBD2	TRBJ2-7	TGTGCCAGTAGACTAGCGGGAGCTTACGAGCAGTACTTC	CASRLAGAYEQYF
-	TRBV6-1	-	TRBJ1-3	TGTGCCAGCATCCAGTCGGCAAACACCATATATTTT	CASIQSANTIYF
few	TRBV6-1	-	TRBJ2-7	TGTGCCAGCAGTGAAGGGTTCTACGAGCAGTACTTC	CASSEGFYEQYF
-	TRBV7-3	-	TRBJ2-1	TGTGCCAGCAGCTCACAGGTTGGCGAGCAGTTCTTC	CASSSQVGEQFF
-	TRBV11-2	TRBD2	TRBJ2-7	TGTGCCAGCAGGAGGGGACTAGCGGGCTACGAGCAGTACTTC	CASRRGLAGYEQYF
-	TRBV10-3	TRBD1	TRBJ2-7	TGTGCCATCAGTGAGAGTCAGGGGGCCCCTGCCTACGAGCAGTACTTC	CAISESQGAPAYEQYF
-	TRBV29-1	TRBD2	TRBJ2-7	TGCAGCGTTGTGGGGCGGACTAGCATCCACGAGCAGTACTTC	CSVVGRTSIHEQYF
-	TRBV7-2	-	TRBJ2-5	TGTGCCAGCAGCCCACGACAGTCGGAGACCCAGTACTTC	CASSPRQSETQYF
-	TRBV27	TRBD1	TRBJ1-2	TGTGCCAGCACCAAGCAGCCAGGGGGAGACGTCTATGGCTACACCTTC	CASTKQPGGDVYGYTF
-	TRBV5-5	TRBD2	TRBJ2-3	TGTGCCAGCAGCCTGGGACTAGCGGACACAGATACGCAGTATTTT	CASSLGLADTDTQYF
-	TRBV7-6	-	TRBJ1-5	TGTGCCAGCAGCTTAAGACCAGACGGAGATCAGCCCCAGCATTTT	CASSLRPDGDQPQHF
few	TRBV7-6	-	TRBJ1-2	TGTGCCAGCAGCTTAGCGGTAGGGGAGGATGGCTACACCTTC	CASSLAVGEDGYTF
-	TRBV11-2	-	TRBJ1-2	TGTGCCAGCAGCTTAGGAGCAGGGCTCTTGGGTGGCTACACCTTC	CASSLGAGLLGGYTF
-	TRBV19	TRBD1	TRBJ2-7	TGTGCCAGTAGTACTATCCCCCCGACAGGGGGCGTAAGCCACGAGCAGTACTTC	CASSTIPPTGGVSHEQYF
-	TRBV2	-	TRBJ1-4	TGTGCCAGCTGGGGGTGGGCCCAGGTTAATGAAAAACTGTTTTTT	CASWGWAQVNEKLFF
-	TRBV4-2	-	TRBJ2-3	TGTGCCAGCAGCCAAGATAGAAGGGGGGGACCCACAGATACGCAGTATTTT	CASSQDRRGGPTDTQYF
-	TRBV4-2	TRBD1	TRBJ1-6	TGTGCCAGCAGCCAAGAATTGATAGGGACAGGGAGGCATTCACCCCTCCACTTT	CASSQELIGTGRHSPLHF
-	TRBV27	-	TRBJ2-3	TGTGCCAGCAGTCACCCAGGGGGCACAGATACGCAGTATTTT	CASSHPGGTDTQYF
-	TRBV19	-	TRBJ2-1	TGTGCCAGTAGTACAAACCTACTAGACAATGAGCAGTTCTTC	CASSTNLLDNEQFF
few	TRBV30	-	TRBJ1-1	TGTGCCTGGAGTGTCAATTCGAACACTGAAGCTTTCTTT	CAWSVNSNTEAFF
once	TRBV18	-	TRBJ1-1	TGTGCCAGCTCACCACCAGCCAACACTGAAGCTTTCTTT	CASSPPANTEAFF
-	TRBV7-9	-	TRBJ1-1	TGTGCCAGCAGCTTAGAATCACGACAAAGCGGAGCTTTCTTT	CASSLESRQSGAFF
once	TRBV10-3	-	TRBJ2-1	TGTGCCATCAGTAAACAGGGACCTGAGGCCAACAATGAGCAGTTCTTC	CAISKQGPEANNEQFF
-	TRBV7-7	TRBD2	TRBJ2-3	TGTGCTAGCAGCTTATTAGCGGGAGAGACAGATACGCAGTATTTT	CASSLLAGETDTQYF
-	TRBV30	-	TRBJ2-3	TGTGCCTGGAACCTCAGAGTTTGGGGAGATACGCAGTATTTT	CAWNLRVWGDTQYF
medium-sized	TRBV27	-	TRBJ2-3	TGTGCCAGCAGTTTTAATGGGGGAAGCACAGATACGCAGTATTTT	CASSFNGGSTDTQYF
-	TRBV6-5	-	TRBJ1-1	TGTGCCAGCCATAGCGGCAGGGCGGGAGACACTGAAGCTTTCTTT	CASHSGRAGDTEAFF
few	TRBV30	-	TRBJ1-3	TGTGCCTGGAGTAATAAGGGAGGAAACACCATATATTTT	CAWSNKGGNTIYF
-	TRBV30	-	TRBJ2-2	TGTGCCTGGGTCCCGGCCTTTACGAACACCGGGGAGCTGTTTTTT	CAWVPAFTNTGELFF
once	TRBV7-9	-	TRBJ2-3	TGTGCCAGCAGTGCCCCGATAAATTCCACAGATACGCAGTATTTT	CASSAPINSTDTQYF
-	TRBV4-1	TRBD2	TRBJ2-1	TGCGCCAGCAGCCAAGGACTAGCTGGCATGAATGAGCAGTTCTTC	CASSQGLAGMNEQFF
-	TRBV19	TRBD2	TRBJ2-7	TGTGCCAGTAGTCCTAGCGGGGGAAGCCCTGCTTGGGAGCAGTACTTC	CASSPSGGSPAWEQYF
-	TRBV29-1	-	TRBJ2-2	TGCAGCGCCTCTCGCGGGACACTTACCGGGGAGCTGTTTTTT	CSASRGTLTGELFF
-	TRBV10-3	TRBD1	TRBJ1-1	TGTGCCATCTGGGGACAGGGGATGGATGAAGCTTTCTTT	CAIWGQGMDEAFF
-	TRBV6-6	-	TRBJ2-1	TGTGCCAGCAGTTATAATTGGGGGAATGAGCAGTTCTTC	CASSYNWGNEQFF
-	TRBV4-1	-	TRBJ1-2	TGCGCCAGCAGCCAACCAGGACAGATCTATGGCTACACCTTC	CASSQPGQIYGYTF
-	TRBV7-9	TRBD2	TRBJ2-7	TGTGCCAGCAGCTTAGCCCCGACTAGCCACGAGCAGTACTTC	CASSLAPTSHEQYF
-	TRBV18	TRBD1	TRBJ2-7	TGTGCCAGCTCACCACTCGGGACAGGGAGCAATACCTACGAGCAGTACTTC	CASSPLGTGSNTYEQYF
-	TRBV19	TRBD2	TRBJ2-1	TGTGCCAGTAGTATACCCTCGGGGCGGGAGACCTACAATGAGCAGTTCTTC	CASSIPSGRETYNEQFF
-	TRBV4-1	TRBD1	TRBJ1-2	TGCGCCAGCAGCCAAGTTGGGGGACAGGGGTTATTCGGCTACACCTTC	CASSQVGGQGLFGYTF
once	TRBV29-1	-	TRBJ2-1	TGCAGCGTCGAGGGCGGGTGGGGAGGCAATGAGCAGTTCTTC	CSVEGGWGGNEQFF
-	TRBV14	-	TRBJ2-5	TGTGCCAGCAGCCGTGCCCCACAAGAGACCCAGTACTTC	CASSRAPQETQYF
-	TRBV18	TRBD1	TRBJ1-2	TGTGCCAGCTCACCCCAGGGGGACTATGGCTACACCTTC	CASSPQGDYGYTF
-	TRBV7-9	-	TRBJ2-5	TGTGCCAGCAGCCACCTCATCCGGGAGACCCAGTACTTC	CASSHLIRETQYF
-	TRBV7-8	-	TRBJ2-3	TGTGCCAGCAGCTTACCGTCGGGACGGGGCACAGATACGCAGTATTTT	CASSLPSGRGTDTQYF
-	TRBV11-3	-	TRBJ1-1	TGTGCCAGCAGCTTAGACTTGAACACTGAAGCTTTCTTT	CASSLDLNTEAFF